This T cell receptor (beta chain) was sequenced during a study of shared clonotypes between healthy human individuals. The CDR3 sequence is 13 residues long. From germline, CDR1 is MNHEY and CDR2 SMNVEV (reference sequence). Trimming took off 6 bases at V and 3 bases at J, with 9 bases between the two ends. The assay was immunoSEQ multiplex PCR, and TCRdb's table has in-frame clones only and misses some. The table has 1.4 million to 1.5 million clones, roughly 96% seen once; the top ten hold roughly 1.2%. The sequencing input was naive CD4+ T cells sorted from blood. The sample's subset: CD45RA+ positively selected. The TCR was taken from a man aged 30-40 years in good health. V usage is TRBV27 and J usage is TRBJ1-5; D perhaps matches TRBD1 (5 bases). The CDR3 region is CASSGASNQPQHF. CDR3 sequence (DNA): TGTGCCAGCAGCGGGGCTTCCAATCAGCCCCAGCATTTT.